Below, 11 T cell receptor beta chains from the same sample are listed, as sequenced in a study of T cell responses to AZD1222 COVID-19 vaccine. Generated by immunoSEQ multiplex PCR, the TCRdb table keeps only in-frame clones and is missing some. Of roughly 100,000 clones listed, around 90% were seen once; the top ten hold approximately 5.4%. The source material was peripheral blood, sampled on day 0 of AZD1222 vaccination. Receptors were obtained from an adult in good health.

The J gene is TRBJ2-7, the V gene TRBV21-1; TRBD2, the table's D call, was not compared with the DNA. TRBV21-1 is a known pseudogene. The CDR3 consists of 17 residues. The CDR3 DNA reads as TGTGCCAGCAGCAAAGGACTAGCGGGACCTAGCTCCTACGAGCAGTACTTC. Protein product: CASSKGLAGPSSYEQYF.

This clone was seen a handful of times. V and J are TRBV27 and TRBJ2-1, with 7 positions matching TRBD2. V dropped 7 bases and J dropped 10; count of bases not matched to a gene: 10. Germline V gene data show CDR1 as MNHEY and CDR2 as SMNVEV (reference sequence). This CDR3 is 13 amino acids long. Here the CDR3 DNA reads TGTGCCAGCACCTCCGGCAGCGGGAACGAGCAGTTCTTC. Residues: CASTSGSGNEQFF.

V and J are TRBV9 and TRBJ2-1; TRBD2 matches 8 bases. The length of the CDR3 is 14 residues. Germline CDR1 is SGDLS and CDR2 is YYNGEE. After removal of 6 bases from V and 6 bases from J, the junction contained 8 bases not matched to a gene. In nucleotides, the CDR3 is TGTGCCAGCATTGCAGGACTAGCTCCCAATGAGCAGTTCTTC. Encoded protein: CASIAGLAPNEQFF.

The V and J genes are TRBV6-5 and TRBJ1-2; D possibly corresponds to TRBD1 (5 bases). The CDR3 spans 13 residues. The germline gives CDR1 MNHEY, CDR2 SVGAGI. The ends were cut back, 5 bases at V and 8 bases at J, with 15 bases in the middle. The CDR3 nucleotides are TGTGCCAGCAGTCGGCAGGGTAGGGACGGCTACACCTTC. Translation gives CASSRQGRDGYTF.

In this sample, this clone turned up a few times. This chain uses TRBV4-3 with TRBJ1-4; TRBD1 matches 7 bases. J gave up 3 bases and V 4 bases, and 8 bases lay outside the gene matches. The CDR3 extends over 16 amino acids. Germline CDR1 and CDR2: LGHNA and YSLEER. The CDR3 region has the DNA TGCGCCAGCAGCCCCCGAGCACAGGGGTCTAATGAAAAACTGTTTTTT. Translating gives CASSPRAQGSNEKLFF.

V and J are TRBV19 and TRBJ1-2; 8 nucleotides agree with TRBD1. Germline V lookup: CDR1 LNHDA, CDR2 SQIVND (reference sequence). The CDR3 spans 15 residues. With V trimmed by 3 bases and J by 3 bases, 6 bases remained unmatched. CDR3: CASSITQGADYGYTF. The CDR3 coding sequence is TGTGCCAGTAGTATCACTCAGGGGGCTGACTATGGCTACACCTTC.

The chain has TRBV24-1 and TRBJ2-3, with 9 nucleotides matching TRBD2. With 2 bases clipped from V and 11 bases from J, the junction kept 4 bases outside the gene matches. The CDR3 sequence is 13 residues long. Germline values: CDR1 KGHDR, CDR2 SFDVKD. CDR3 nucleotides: TGTGCCACCAGTGATTACGGCGGGAGGGGGCAGTATTTT. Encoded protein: CATSDYGGRGQYF.

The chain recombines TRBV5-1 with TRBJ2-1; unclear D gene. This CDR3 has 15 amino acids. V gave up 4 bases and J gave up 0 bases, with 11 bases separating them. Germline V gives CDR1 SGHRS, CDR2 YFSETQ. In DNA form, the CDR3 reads TGCGCCAGCAGCCCGCTCAGGTACTCCTACAATGAGCAGTTCTTC. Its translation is CASSPLRYSYNEQFF.

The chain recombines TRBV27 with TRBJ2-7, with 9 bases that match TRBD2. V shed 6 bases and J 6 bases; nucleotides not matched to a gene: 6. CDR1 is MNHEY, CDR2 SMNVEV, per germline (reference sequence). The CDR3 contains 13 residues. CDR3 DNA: TGTGCCAGCAGAGGGCGGGAGGGCTCCGAGCAGTACTTC. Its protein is CASRGREGSEQYF.

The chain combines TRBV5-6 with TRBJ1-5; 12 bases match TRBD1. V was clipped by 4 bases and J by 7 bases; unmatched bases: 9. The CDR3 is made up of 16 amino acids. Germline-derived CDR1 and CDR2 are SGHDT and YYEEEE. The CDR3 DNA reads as TGTGCCAGCAGCCTAAGGGACAGGGGGCGTTGGCAGCCCCAGCATTTT. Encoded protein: CASSLRDRGRWQPQHF.

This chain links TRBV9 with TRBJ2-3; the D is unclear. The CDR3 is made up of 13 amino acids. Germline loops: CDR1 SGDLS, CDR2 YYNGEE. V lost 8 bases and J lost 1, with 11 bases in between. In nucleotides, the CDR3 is TGTGCCAGTGGTGAGTGGGGCACAGATACGCAGTATTTT. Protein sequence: CASGEWGTDTQYF.